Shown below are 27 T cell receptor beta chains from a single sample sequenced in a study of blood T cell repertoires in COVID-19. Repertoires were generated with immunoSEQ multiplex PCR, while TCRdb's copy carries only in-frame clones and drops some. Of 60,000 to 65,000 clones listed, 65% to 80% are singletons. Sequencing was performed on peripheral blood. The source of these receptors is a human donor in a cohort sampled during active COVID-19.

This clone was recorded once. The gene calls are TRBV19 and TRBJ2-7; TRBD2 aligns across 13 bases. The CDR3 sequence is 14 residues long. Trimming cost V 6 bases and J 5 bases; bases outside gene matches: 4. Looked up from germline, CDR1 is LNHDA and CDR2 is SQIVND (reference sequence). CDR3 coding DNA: TGTGCCAGTAGCCGGGGACTAGCGGGGAACGAGCAGTACTTC. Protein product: CASSRGLAGNEQYF.

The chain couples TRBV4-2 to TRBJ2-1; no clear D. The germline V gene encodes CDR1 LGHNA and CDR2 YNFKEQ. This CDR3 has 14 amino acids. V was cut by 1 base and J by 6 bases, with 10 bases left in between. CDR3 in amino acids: CASSQVSSGNEQFF. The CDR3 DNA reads TGTGCCAGCAGCCAAGTTAGTAGTGGCAATGAGCAGTTCTTC.

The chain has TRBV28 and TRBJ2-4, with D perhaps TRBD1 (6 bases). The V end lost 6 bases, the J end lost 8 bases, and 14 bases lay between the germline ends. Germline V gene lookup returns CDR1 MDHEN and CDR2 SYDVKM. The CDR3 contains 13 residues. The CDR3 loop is CASRKTGTDIQYF. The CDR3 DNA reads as TGTGCCAGCAGAAAAACAGGGACCGACATTCAGTACTTC.

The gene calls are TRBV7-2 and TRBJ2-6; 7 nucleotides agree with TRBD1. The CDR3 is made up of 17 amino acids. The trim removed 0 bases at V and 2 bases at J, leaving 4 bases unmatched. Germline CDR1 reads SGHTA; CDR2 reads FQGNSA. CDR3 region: CASSLASQGAGANVLTF. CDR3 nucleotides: TGTGCCAGCAGCTTAGCTTCTCAGGGGGCTGGGGCCAACGTCCTGACTTTC.

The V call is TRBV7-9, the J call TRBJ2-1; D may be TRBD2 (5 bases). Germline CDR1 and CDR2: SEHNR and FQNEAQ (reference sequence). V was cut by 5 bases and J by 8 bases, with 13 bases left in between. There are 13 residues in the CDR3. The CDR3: CASSPDGVDEQFF. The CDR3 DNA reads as TGTGCCAGCAGCCCCGACGGGGTTGATGAGCAGTTCTTC. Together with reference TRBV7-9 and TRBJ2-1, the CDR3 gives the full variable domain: DTGVSQNPRHKITKRGQNVTFRCDPISEHNRLYWYRQTLGQGPEFLTYFQNEAQLEKSRLLSDRFSAERPKGSFSTLEIQRTEQGDSAMYLCASSPDGVDEQFFGPGTRLTVL.

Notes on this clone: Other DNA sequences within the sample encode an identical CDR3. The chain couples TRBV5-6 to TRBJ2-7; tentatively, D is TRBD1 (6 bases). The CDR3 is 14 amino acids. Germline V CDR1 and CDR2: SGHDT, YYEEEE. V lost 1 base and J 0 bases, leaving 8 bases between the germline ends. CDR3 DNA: TGTGCCAGCAGCTTGACAGGGAGCTCCTACGAGCAGTACTTC. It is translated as CASSLTGSSYEQYF.

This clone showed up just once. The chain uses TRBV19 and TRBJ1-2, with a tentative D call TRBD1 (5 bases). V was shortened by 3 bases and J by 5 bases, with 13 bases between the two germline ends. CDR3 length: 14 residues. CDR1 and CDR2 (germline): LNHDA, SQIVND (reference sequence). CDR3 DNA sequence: TGTGCCAGTAGTATCCCCACAGGAGTTTATGGCTACACCTTC. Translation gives CASSIPTGVYGYTF.

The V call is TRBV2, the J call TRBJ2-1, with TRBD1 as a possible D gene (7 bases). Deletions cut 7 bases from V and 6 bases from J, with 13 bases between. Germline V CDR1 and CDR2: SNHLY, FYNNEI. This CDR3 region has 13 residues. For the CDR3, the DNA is TGTGCCAGCAACCTCCAGGGGGGCAATGAGCAGTTCTTC. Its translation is CASNLQGGNEQFF.

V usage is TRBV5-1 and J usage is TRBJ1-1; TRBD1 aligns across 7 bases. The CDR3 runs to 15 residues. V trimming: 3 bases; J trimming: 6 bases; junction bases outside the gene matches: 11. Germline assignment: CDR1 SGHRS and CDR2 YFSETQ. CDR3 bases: TGCGCCAGCAGCTGGAGACAGGGAGGCGGTTCTGAAGCTTTCTTT. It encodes CASSWRQGGGSEAFF.

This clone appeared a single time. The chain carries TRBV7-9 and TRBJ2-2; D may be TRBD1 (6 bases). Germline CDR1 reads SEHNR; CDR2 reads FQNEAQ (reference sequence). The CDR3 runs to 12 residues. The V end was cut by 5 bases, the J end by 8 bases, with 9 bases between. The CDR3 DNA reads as TGTGCCAGCAGCGTGGGGACAGGGGAGCTGTTTTTT. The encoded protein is CASSVGTGELFF.

DNA of the CDR3: TGCGCCAGCAGCCCACAGAATCCGCAAAGTAACTCCTACGAGCAGTACTTC. The encoded protein is CASSPQNPQSNSYEQYF. This rearrangement joins TRBV5-1 to TRBJ2-7; D ambiguous. The germline V and J ends were trimmed by 4 bases and 0 bases, with 20 bases remaining between them. Germline values: CDR1 SGHRS, CDR2 YFSETQ. This CDR3 comprises 17 residues.

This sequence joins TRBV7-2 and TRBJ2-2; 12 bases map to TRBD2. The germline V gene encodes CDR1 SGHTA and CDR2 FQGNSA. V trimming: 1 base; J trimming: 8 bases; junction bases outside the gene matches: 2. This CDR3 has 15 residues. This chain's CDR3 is CASSLVTSGGGELFF. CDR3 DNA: TGTGCCAGCAGCTTAGTGACTAGCGGGGGTGGGGAGCTGTTTTTT.

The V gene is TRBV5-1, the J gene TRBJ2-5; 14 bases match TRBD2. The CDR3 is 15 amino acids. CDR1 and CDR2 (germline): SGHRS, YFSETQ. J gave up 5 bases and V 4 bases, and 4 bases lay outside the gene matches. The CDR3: CASSPGTSGGETQYF. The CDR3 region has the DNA TGCGCCAGCAGCCCGGGGACTAGCGGGGGTGAGACCCAGTACTTC.

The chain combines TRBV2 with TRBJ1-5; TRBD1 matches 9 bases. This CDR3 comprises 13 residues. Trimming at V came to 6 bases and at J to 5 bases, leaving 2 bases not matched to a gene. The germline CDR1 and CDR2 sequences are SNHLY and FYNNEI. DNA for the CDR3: TGTGCCAGCAGCTGGACAGGGGATCAGCCCCAGCATTTT. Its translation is CASSWTGDQPQHF. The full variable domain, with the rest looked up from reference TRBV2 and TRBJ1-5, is EPEVTQTPSHQVTQMGQEVILRCVPISNHLYFYWYRQILGQKVEFLVSFYNNEISEKSEIFDDQFSVERPDGSNFTLKIRSTKLEDSAMYFCASSWTGDQPQHFGDGTRLSIL.

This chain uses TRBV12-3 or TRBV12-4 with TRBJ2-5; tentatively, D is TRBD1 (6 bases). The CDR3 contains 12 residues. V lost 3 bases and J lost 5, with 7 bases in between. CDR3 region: CASSFRGETQYF. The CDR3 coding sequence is TGTGCCAGCAGTTTTAGGGGGGAGACCCAGTACTTC.

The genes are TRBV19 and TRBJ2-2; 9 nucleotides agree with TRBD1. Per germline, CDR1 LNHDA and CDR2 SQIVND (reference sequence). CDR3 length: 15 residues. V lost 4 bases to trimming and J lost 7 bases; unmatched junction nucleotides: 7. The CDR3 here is CASSTTGGIGGELFF. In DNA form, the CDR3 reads TGTGCCAGTAGTACAACAGGGGGCATTGGCGGGGAGCTGTTTTTT.

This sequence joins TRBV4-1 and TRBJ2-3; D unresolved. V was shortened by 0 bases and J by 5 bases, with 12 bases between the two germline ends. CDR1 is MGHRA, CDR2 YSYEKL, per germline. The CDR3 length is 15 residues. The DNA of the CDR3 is TGCGCCAGCAGCCAAGATTTGAACAGTGGAGATACGCAGTATTTT. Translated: CASSQDLNSGDTQYF.

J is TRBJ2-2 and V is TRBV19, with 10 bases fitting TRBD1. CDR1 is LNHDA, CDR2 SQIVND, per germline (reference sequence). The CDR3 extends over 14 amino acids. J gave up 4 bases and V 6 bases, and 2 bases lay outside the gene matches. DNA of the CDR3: TGTGCCAGTAGGACAGGGGGCAGCACCGGGGAGCTGTTTTTT. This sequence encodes CASRTGGSTGELFF.

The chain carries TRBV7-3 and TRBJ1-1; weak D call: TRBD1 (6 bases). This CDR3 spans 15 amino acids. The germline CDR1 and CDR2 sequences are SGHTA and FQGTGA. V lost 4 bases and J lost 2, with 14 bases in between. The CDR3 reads CASSSSRTVNTEAFF. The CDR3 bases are TGTGCCAGCAGCTCCTCTCGGACAGTAAACACTGAAGCTTTCTTT.

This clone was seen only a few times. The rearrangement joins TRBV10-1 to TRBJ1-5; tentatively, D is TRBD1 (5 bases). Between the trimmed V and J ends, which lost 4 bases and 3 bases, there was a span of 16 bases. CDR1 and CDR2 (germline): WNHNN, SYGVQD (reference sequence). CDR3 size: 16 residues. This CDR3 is CASSGTRRRVNQPQHF. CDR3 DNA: TGCGCCAGCAGTGGCACGAGGCGCAGGGTCAATCAGCCCCAGCATTTT.

The CDR3 region has the DNA TGTGCCAGCAGCAAAAGGACACCGGGGGCAGGGGGTGTGAACACTGAAGCTTTCTTT. It codes for CASSKRTPGAGGVNTEAFF. The gene calls are TRBV21-1 and TRBJ1-1; the table gives TRBD1 as D, unverified against the DNA. TRBV21-1 is classified as a pseudogene. The CDR3 extends over 19 amino acids.

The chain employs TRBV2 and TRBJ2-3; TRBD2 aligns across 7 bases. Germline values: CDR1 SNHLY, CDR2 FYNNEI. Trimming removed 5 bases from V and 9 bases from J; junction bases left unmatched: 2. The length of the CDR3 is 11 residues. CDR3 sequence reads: CASSRRGTQYF. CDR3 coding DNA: TGTGCCAGCAGTCGGCGGGGGACGCAGTATTTT.

CDR3 sequence: CSAEAISEAFF. The CDR3 nucleotides are TGCAGTGCCGAGGCGATCTCTGAAGCTTTCTTT. The genes are TRBV20-1 and TRBJ1-1; no clear D gene. Germline assignment: CDR1 DFQATT and CDR2 SNEGSKA (reference sequence). The CDR3 covers 11 residues. V was clipped by 6 bases and J by 6 bases, with 11 bases between them.

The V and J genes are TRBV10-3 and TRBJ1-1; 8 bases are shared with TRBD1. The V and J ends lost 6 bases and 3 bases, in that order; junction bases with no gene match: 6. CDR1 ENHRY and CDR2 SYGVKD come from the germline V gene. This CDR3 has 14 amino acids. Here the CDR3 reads CAIRRQQGDTEAFF. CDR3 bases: TGTGCCATCAGGCGACAACAGGGGGACACTGAAGCTTTCTTT.

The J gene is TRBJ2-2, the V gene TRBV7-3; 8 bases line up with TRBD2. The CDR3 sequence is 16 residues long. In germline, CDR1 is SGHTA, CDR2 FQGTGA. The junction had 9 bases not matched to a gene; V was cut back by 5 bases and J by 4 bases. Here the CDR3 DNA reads TGTGCCAGCAGCCGACCCCAACTAGCGGTCACCGGGGAGCTGTTTTTT. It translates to CASSRPQLAVTGELFF.

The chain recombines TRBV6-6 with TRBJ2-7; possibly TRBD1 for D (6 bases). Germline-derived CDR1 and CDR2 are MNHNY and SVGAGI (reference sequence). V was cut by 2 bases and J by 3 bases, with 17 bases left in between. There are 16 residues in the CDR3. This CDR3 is CASSYLGWGPNYEQYF. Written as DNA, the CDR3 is TGTGCCAGCAGTTACCTCGGATGGGGGCCAAACTACGAGCAGTACTTC.

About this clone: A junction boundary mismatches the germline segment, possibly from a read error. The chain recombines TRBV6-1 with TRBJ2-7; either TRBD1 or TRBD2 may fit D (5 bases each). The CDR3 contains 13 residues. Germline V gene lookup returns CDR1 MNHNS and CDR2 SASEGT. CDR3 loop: CASREEGFYEQYF. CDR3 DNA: TGTGCCAGCAGGGAAGAGGGGTTCTACGAGCAGTACTTC.